Included here is one TCR beta chain sequence, with context. This record belongs to a study of blood T cell repertoires in COVID-19. Generated by immunoSEQ multiplex PCR, the TCRdb table keeps only in-frame clones and is missing some. The sample records around 320,000 clones, about 91% being singletons. The sequence was collected from a woman in her twenties or thirties who had recovered from COVID-19. The specimen was peripheral blood.

CDR3 in DNA: TGTGCCAGCAGTTTACAGGGAATAAACACTGAAGCTTTCTTT. Translation gives CASSLQGINTEAFF. This chain connects TRBV28 to TRBJ1-1, with D perhaps matching TRBD1 (5 bases). V shed 2 bases and J shed 2 bases, with 9 bases lying between them. In germline, CDR1 is MDHEN, CDR2 SYDVKM. The CDR3 totals 14 residues.